The 24 T cell receptor beta chains below all came from one sample that was sequenced in a study of blood T cell repertoires in COVID-19 (dated by TCRdb to about 2020). The protocol used for the library was the immunoSEQ multiplex PCR assay. TCRdb re-hosts the immuneACCESS table, in-frame sequences only. Its copies lack some clones; in the studies checked, an unresolved V gene accounts for under half of them, and the cause for the rest is not known. For this sample there are 150,000 to 200,000 clones; approximately 78% appear just once. The ten top clones hold roughly 10% of the sample. Sequencing was carried out using peripheral blood. The receptors were sampled from a human donor in a cohort sampled during active COVID-19.

The rearrangement uses TRBV11-2 and TRBJ2-5; D is unresolved. This CDR3 is 16 amino acids long. V lost 0 bases to trimming and J lost 0 bases, with 11 bases between them. Germline V gene data show CDR1 as SGHAT and CDR2 as FQNNGV. CDR3 residues: CASSLDGGRNQETQYF. The DNA for the CDR3 is TGTGCCAGCAGCTTAGACGGCGGTAGAAACCAAGAGACCCAGTACTTC.

This chain joins TRBV7-9 and TRBJ2-3; D may be TRBD2 (5 bases). Germline-derived CDR1 and CDR2 are SEHNR and FQNEAQ (reference sequence). There are 15 residues in the CDR3. V dropped 1 base and J dropped 5 bases, with 13 bases sitting between them. CDR3 in DNA: TGTGCCAGCAGCTTAGGTTTGGCTAGCCAAGATACGCAGTATTTT. Its translation is CASSLGLASQDTQYF.

This clone has more than one count but fewer than ten. V usage is TRBV7-2 and J usage is TRBJ2-4, with TRBD2 identical over 10 bases. With V trimmed by 2 bases and J by 0 bases, 10 bases remained unmatched. The CDR3 has 19 residues. Germline assignment: CDR1 SGHTA and CDR2 FQGNSA. The CDR3: CASSLSLGAGGLAKNIQYF. Here the CDR3 DNA reads TGTGCCAGCAGCTTAAGTTTGGGAGCGGGAGGGCTAGCCAAAAACATTCAGTACTTC.

The genes are TRBV7-3 and TRBJ2-1, with 8 bases matching TRBD2. This CDR3 region has 19 residues. After removal of 2 bases from V and 4 bases from J, the junction contained 16 bases not matched to a gene. Germline V gives CDR1 SGHTA, CDR2 FQGTGA. This CDR3 is CASSLFGTKSGGGYNEQFF. In DNA, the CDR3 is TGTGCCAGCAGCTTATTCGGGACAAAATCGGGAGGGGGGTACAATGAGCAGTTCTTC.

CDR3 nucleotides: TGTGCCAGCATCCCAGCCGGGCTAGCGGGTCAACAAGAGACCCAGTACTTC. Translating it yields CASIPAGLAGQQETQYF. The chain uses TRBV27 and TRBJ2-5; 8 bases line up with TRBD2. Germline values: CDR1 MNHEY, CDR2 SMNVEV (reference sequence). The CDR3 sequence is 17 residues long. Trimming at V came to 7 bases and at J to 2 bases, leaving 15 bases not matched to a gene.

In DNA form, the CDR3 reads TGCGCCAGCAGCTTTCAGGGATCCACTGAAGCTTTCTTT. Its translation: CASSFQGSTEAFF. The chain has TRBV5-1 and TRBJ1-1; tentatively, D is TRBD1 (5 bases). This CDR3 contains 13 residues. Between the trimmed V and J ends, which lost 2 bases and 4 bases, there was a span of 9 bases. Germline V CDR1 and CDR2: SGHRS, YFSETQ.

This chain links TRBV28 with TRBJ1-2, with no clear D. CDR1 is MDHEN and CDR2 is SYDVKM in the germline V gene. V dropped 5 bases and J dropped 8 bases, with 15 bases sitting between them. The length of the CDR3 is 13 residues. In DNA form, the CDR3 reads TGTGCCAGCAGTCCGCAATTGGCACGCGGCTACACCTTC. This translates into CASSPQLARGYTF.

This chain uses TRBV6-2 or TRBV6-3 with TRBJ1-2; maybe TRBD1 (5 bases). Germline assignment: CDR1 MNHEY and CDR2 SVGEGT. This CDR3 spans 13 amino acids. Between the trimmed V and J ends, which lost 4 bases and 8 bases, there was a span of 14 bases. DNA for the CDR3: TGTGCCAGCAGTTTGGACACTAAAGGGGGCTACACCTTC. Translated, it gives CASSLDTKGGYTF.

V usage is TRBV30 and J usage is TRBJ2-7; 8 bases map to TRBD1. CDR3 length: 13 residues. Germline values: CDR1 GTSNPN, CDR2 SVGIG (reference sequence). V lost 0 bases and J lost 3; bases outside the gene matches: 1. This CDR3 reads CAWSVTGGYEQYF. The CDR3 DNA sequence: TGTGCCTGGAGTGTAACAGGGGGCTACGAGCAGTACTTC.

In its sample, this clone was seen once. The chain couples TRBV7-3 to TRBJ2-3; TRBD2 aligns across 9 bases. CDR1 and CDR2 from the germline V gene are SGHTA and FQGTGA. V gave up 5 bases and J gave up 2 bases; unmatched junction bases: 5. The CDR3 loop spans 15 amino acids. The CDR3 DNA is TGTGCCAGCAGCCGGGCTAGCGGGGCCACAGATACGCAGTATTTT. Translation: CASSRASGATDTQYF.

This clone came up once. This sequence joins TRBV25-1 and TRBJ2-2; 10 nucleotides match TRBD2. The CDR3 has 16 residues. Trimming cost V 4 bases and J 1 base; bases outside gene matches: 3. CDR1 and CDR2 from the germline V gene are MGHDK and SYGVNS. The CDR3 DNA is TGTGCCAGCAGTGTGGCTAGCGGGAGGAACACCGGGGAGCTGTTTTTT. This translates into CASSVASGRNTGELFF.

V and J are TRBV19 and TRBJ2-3; the match to TRBD2 covers 11 bases. V lost 8 bases, J lost 2 bases, and 6 bases stayed unmatched. There are 15 residues in the CDR3. The V gene's germline CDR1 is LNHDA and CDR2 SQIVND (reference sequence). CDR3 residues: CASRLAGGLTDTQYF. CDR3 DNA: TGTGCCAGTCGATTAGCGGGAGGGCTCACAGATACGCAGTATTTT. Combining the CDR3 with reference TRBV19 and TRBJ2-3 gives the whole variable domain DGGITQSPKYLFRKEGQNVTLSCEQNLNHDAMYWYRQDPGQGLRLIYYSQIVNDFQKGDIAEGYSVSREKKESFPLTVTSAQKNPTAFYLCASRLAGGLTDTQYFGPGTRLTVL.

A note on this clone: Relative to the germline gene, one junction end is altered; a read error may explain this. DNA of the CDR3: TGCAATGCTAGTCCCGACAGGGCAGGAAACACCATATATTTT. This translates into CNASPDRAGNTIYF. The chain joins TRBV20-1 to TRBJ1-3; TRBD1 matches at 7 bases. Germline V CDR1 and CDR2: DFQATT, SNEGSKA (reference sequence). This CDR3 has 14 amino acids.

The genes are TRBV11-2 and TRBJ2-1, with D tentatively TRBD1 (6 bases). CDR3 length: 15 amino acids. Trimming cost V 5 bases and J 2 bases, with 13 bases left between them. Germline CDR1 is SGHAT and CDR2 is FQNNGV. The CDR3 is CASSRGGATYNEQFF. The CDR3 bases are TGTGCCAGCAGCCGTGGGGGCGCCACCTACAATGAGCAGTTCTTC.

This chain uses TRBV27 with TRBJ2-7, with D maybe TRBD1 (5 bases). Germline V gene data show CDR1 as MNHEY and CDR2 as SMNVEV (reference sequence). Trimming stripped 5 bases from V and 3 bases from J, with 17 bases between. The CDR3 runs to 15 residues. In DNA, the CDR3 is TGTGCCAGCAGTGAGATCGACAGCTTGGGCTACGAGCAGTACTTC. It codes for CASSEIDSLGYEQYF.

V and J are TRBV6-2 or TRBV6-3 and TRBJ2-7; the D gene is possibly TRBD1 (6 bases). The CDR3 consists of 12 residues. Trimming stripped 5 bases from V and 6 bases from J, with 11 bases between. Per germline, CDR1 MNHEY and CDR2 SVGEGT. The chain's CDR3 is CASSLTGIEQYF. CDR3 nucleotide sequence: TGTGCCAGCAGTCTCACAGGGATCGAGCAGTACTTC.

V gene TRBV30 combines with J gene TRBJ2-7; 10 bases agree with TRBD1. The CDR3 is 15 residues long. V shed 0 bases and J 5 bases; nucleotides not matched to a gene: 7. Germline lookup yields CDR1 GTSNPN and CDR2 SVGIG (reference sequence). CDR3 DNA sequence: TGTGCCTGGAGTGTACCCAGGGACAGGGGAAACGAGCAGTACTTC. This gives the protein CAWSVPRDRGNEQYF.

The table lists this clone with many counts. The CDR3: CASSLSTVGADSPLHF. Here the CDR3 DNA reads TGCGCCAGCAGCCTTTCGACAGTGGGTGCGGATTCACCCCTCCACTTT. The chain joins TRBV5-1 to TRBJ1-6; perhaps TRBD1 as D (5 bases). Trimming cost V 4 bases and J 8 bases, with 19 bases left between them. The CDR3 sequence is 16 residues long. Germline V CDR1 and CDR2: SGHRS, YFSETQ.

This chain uses TRBV18 with TRBJ1-3, with a weak D call TRBD1 (6 bases). Germline CDR1 reads KGHSH; CDR2 reads LQKENI. The length of the CDR3 is 16 residues. V lost 6 bases and J lost 2, with 17 bases in between. CDR3 coding DNA: TGTGCCAGCTCCCGGACCCCAGGGGACGCTGGAAACACCATATATTTT. It is translated as CASSRTPGDAGNTIYF.

The chain carries TRBV27 and TRBJ2-7, with TRBD1 identical over 7 bases. V lost 5 bases, J lost 5 bases, and 9 bases stayed unmatched. The CDR3 loop spans 14 amino acids. Germline CDR1 is MNHEY and CDR2 is SMNVEV (reference sequence). The CDR3 DNA reads TGTGCCAGCAGTCCTCGACAGGGATCTGACGAGCAGTACTTC. Protein product: CASSPRQGSDEQYF.

This clone has a handful of counts. The chain links TRBV2 to TRBJ1-3; no firm D call. The CDR3 is 12 residues long. Germline CDR1 SNHLY, CDR2 FYNNEI. The germline V and J ends were trimmed by 10 bases and 4 bases, with 11 bases remaining between them. The CDR3 coding sequence is TGTGCCACGCGGGGAGACGGAAACACCATATATTTT. This encodes CATRGDGNTIYF.

The chain joins TRBV5-1 to TRBJ1-1, with D perhaps matching TRBD1 (5 bases). The CDR3 sequence is 14 residues long. The germline V gene has CDR1 SGHRS and CDR2 YFSETQ. The germline V and J ends were trimmed by 0 bases and 5 bases, with 11 bases remaining between them. CDR3 sequence: CASSLAAGQTEAFF. CDR3 nucleotides: TGCGCCAGCAGCTTGGCCGCAGGGCAGACTGAAGCTTTCTTT. Full variable domain (missing parts from reference TRBV5-1 and TRBJ1-1): KAGVTQTPRYLIKTRGQQVTLSCSPISGHRSVSWYQQTPGQGLQFLFEYFSETQRNKGNFPGRFSGRQFSNSRSEMNVSTLELGDSALYLCASSLAAGQTEAFFGQGTRLTVV.

This chain links TRBV7-2 with TRBJ2-7; TRBD1 is a possible D gene (6 bases). The V end was cut by 2 bases, the J end by 2 bases, with 13 bases between. Germline CDR1 and CDR2: SGHTA and FQGNSA. This CDR3 contains 15 residues. The chain's CDR3 is CASSLTGTPTYEQYF. The CDR3 region has the DNA TGTGCCAGCAGCTTAACCGGGACACCGACCTACGAGCAGTACTTC. Using reference TRBV7-2 and TRBJ2-7 for the parts outside the CDR3, the full variable domain is GAGVSQSPSNKVTEKGKDVELRCDPISGHTALYWYRQSLGQGLEFLIYFQGNSAPDKSGLPSDRFSAERTGGSVSTLTIQRTQQEDSAVYLCASSLTGTPTYEQYFGPGTRLTVT.

A note on this clone: One end of the junction fails to match germline, which may point to a read error. V is TRBV5-1 and J is TRBJ1-1, with 7 bases identical to TRBD1. Germline V gene data show CDR1 as SGHRS and CDR2 as YFSETQ. The length of the CDR3 is 15 residues. The CDR3 DNA reads TGCGCCAGCAGCTTGGTACAGGGGTTGAACACTGAAGTTTTCTTT. This sequence encodes CASSLVQGLNTEVFF.